This is a list of T cell receptor beta chains from one sample in a study of shared clonotypes between healthy human individuals. Sequencing used immunoSEQ multiplex PCR; TCRdb keeps in-frame clones, though not all of them. There are 400,000 to 600,000 clones in the sample; 75% to 80% occur only once, and around 12% lies in the top ten. The sample taken for sequencing was PBMCs. These receptors all stem from a woman in her thirties or forties in good health. Some clones in this sample may be carry-over from other donors' samples. Both conserved end residues are part of each CDR3. The D gene is left open where the match is weak. Not every row has a clone size; where given, it reads once, few, many or a size class.

size	D	J	V	DNA	CDR3
once	.	TRBJ1-6	TRBV2	TGTGCCAGCAGCCCAAGAGGGGTTCTCCTCCACTTT	CASSPRGVLLHF
.	TRBD2	TRBJ2-1	TRBV7-3	TGTGCCAGCAGCCCTTCTCTAGCGGCCGACACCCCTGAGCAGTTCTTC	CASSPSLAADTPEQFF
.	.	TRBJ1-2	TRBV16	TGTGCCAGCAGCCAATTCAGGGCCCCATCCACCTTC	CASSQFRAPSTF
.	TRBD2	TRBJ2-1	TRBV4-3	TGCGCCAGCAGCCAAGAGGAAAGCGGGAGGAGTTGGGAGCAGTTCTTC	CASSQEESGRSWEQFF
.	.	TRBJ2-7	TRBV10-3	TGTGCCATCAGTTCCACAGGAGGCTACGAGCAGTACTTC	CAISSTGGYEQYF
.	.	TRBJ1-1	TRBV5-1	TGCGCCAGCAGCCCCCAGACATCCCGAGGGACTGAAGCTTTCTTT	CASSPQTSRGTEAFF
many	.	TRBJ1-1	TRBV30	TGTGCCTGGAGTTCGGGAGACCGGGGTACTGAAGCTTTCTTT	CAWSSGDRGTEAFF
few	TRBD2	TRBJ2-1	TRBV5-1	TGCGCCAGCAGCGGCGGGAGCTCCTACAATGAGCAGTTCTTC	CASSGGSSYNEQFF
.	.	TRBJ2-5	TRBV29-1	TGCAGCGTCAGGGTCTCCCAAGAGACCCAGTACTTC	CSVRVSQETQYF
.	TRBD2	TRBJ2-7	TRBV5-1	TGCGCCAGCAGCTTGGTAGGTAGCGGGAGCGAGCAGTACTTC	CASSLVGSGSEQYF
.	TRBD1	TRBJ2-7	TRBV7-6	TGTGCCAGCAGCTTAGTTTTTGGGGCTAGGGACAGACTCTACGAGCAGTACTTC	CASSLVFGARDRLYEQYF
once	TRBD1	TRBJ1-2	TRBV7-2	TGTGCCAGCAGCGCTACAGGGGACTATGGCTACACCTTC	CASSATGDYGYTF
.	TRBD2	TRBJ2-2	TRBV7-2	TGTGCCAGCAGCTTATTTAGCGGGATGCTTAACGGGGAGCTGTTTTTT	CASSLFSGMLNGELFF
.	.	TRBJ2-5	TRBV5-1	TGCGCCAGCAGCCCACAGGATCCCGGAGGGGAGACCCAGTACTTC	CASSPQDPGGETQYF
.	TRBD2	TRBJ2-1	TRBV7-3	TGTGCCAGCAGCTACCTAGCGGGATCTACCTACAATGAGCAGTTCTTC	CASSYLAGSTYNEQFF
.	.	TRBJ1-4	TRBV9	TGTGCCAGCAGCGTAGGTGGCCAGGGGACTAATGAAAAACTGTTTTTT	CASSVGGQGTNEKLFF
.	.	TRBJ2-1	TRBV4-2	TGTGCCAGCAGGACCGGGGCACGGGATGAGCAGTTCTTC	CASRTGARDEQFF
once	.	TRBJ2-5	TRBV28	TGTGCCAGCAGTTCTCTCCAAGAGACCCAGTACTTC	CASSSLQETQYF
.	TRBD2	TRBJ2-2	TRBV2	TGTGCCAGCATTCTCTCAGCGGGAGCCAAAACCGGGGAGCTGTTTTTT	CASILSAGAKTGELFF
few	.	TRBJ2-3	TRBV7-9	TGTGCCAGCAGCCCTCCCTACTTCACAGATACGCAGTATTTT	CASSPPYFTDTQYF
.	.	TRBJ2-2	TRBV2	TGTGCCAGCAGTGAAGGCCCTATGATCACCGGGGAGCTGTTTTTT	CASSEGPMITGELFF
.	TRBD1	TRBJ1-1	TRBV5-6	TGTGCCAGCAGCTTGGGGCGACAGGGCAGGTTTGCTTTCTTT	CASSLGRQGRFAFF
.	.	TRBJ2-1	TRBV9	TGTGCCAGCAGCGTAGGGTGGAATGAGCAGTTCTTC	CASSVGWNEQFF